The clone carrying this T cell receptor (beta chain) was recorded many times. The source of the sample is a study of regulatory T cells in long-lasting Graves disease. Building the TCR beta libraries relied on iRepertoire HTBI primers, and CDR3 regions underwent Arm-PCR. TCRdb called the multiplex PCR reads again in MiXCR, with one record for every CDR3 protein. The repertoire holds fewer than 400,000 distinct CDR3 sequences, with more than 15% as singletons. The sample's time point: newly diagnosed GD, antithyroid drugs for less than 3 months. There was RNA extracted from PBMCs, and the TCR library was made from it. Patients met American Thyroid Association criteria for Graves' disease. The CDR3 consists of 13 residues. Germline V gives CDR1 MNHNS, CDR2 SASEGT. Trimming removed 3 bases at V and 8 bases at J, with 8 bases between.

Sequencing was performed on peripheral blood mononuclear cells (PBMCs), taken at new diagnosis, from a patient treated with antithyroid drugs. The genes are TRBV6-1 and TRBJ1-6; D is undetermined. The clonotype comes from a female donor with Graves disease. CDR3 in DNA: TGTGCCAGCAGTGACAGTTCTTATTCACCCCTCCACTTT. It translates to CASSDSSYSPLHF.